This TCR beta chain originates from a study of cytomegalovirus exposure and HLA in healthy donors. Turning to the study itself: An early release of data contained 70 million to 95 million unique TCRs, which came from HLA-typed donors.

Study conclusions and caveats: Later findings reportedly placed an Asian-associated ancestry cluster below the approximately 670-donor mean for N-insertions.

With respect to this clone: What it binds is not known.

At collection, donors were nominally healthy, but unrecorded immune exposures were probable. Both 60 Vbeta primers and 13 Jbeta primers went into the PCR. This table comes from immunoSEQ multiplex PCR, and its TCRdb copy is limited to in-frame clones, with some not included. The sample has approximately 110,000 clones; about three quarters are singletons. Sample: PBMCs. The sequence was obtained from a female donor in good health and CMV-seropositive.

CDR3 residues: CASSPHRDRGPWEQFF. CDR3 nucleotides: TGCGCCAGCAGCCCACACCGGGACAGGGGTCCTTGGGAGCAGTTCTTC. The chain employs TRBV5-1 and TRBJ2-1; TRBD1 agrees at 10 bases. The V gene end was trimmed by 4 bases and the J gene end by 10 bases; junction bases not matched to a gene: 14. Germline V CDR1 and CDR2: SGHRS, YFSETQ. The CDR3 is made up of 16 amino acids. The full variable domain, in which reference TRBV5-1 and TRBJ2-1 provide the parts outside the CDR3, is KAGVTQTPRYLIKTRGQQVTLSCSPISGHRSVSWYQQTPGQGLQFLFEYFSETQRNKGNFPGRFSGRQFSNSRSEMNVSTLELGDSALYLCASSPHRDRGPWEQFFGPGTRLTVL.